The 15 T cell receptor beta chains below were found in one sample sequenced in a study of T cell repertoires in cytomegalovirus infection. TCRdb re-called the reads through MiXCR, storing one row per CDR3 protein. The sample lists under 850,000 distinct CDR3 sequences; 30% to 35% were seen once. These receptors have no known antigen. Specimen: cultured PBMCs, collected from culture after CMV antigen stimulation. Receptors were obtained from a human donor in good health (CMV status not recorded). Some clones in this sample may be carry-over from other donors' samples.

V usage is TRBV7-2 and J usage is TRBJ2-3, with D uncertain. CDR1 and CDR2 (germline): SGHTA, FQGNSA. Trimming pared 1 base from V and 2 bases from J, leaving 10 bases between. The CDR3 consists of 15 residues. The CDR3 here is CASSLVGWTTDTQYF. The DNA for the CDR3 is TGTGCCAGCAGCTTAGTGGGTTGGACCACAGATACGCAGTATTTT.

This clonotype was seen a single time. The chain joins TRBV6-1 to TRBJ2-5; D possibly corresponds to TRBD1 (6 bases). Germline V lookup: CDR1 MNHNS, CDR2 SASEGT. Deletions cut 2 bases from V and 7 bases from J, with 17 bases between. The CDR3 covers 15 residues. The CDR3 bases are TGTGCCAGCAGTGAAAGTTTTACCCAGGGGTGGACCCAGTACTTC. Amino acids: CASSESFTQGWTQYF.

The chain joins TRBV6-5 to TRBJ1-6; a weak D match, TRBD1 (5 bases). V gave up 11 bases and J gave up 10 bases, with 18 bases separating them. Germline V gene data show CDR1 as MNHEY and CDR2 as SVGAGI. CDR3 length equals 13 residues. The CDR3 loop reads CASHRGGSSPLHF. CDR3 coding DNA: TGTGCCTCCCACCGGGGGGGGAGCTCACCCCTCCACTTT.

The V gene is TRBV2, the J gene TRBJ2-5; 13 bases match TRBD2. This CDR3 region has 14 residues. Germline CDR1 reads SNHLY; CDR2 reads FYNNEI. V dropped 7 bases and J dropped 4; count of bases not matched to a gene: 3. The CDR3 coding sequence is TGTGCCAGCACTCGACTAGCGGGGGGAGAGACCCAGTACTTC. This codes for CASTRLAGGETQYF.

This clonotype was recorded a few times. This chain connects TRBV4-3 to TRBJ1-3; D unresolved. The germline V gene encodes CDR1 LGHNA and CDR2 YSLEER. V shed 0 bases and J shed 0 bases, with 9 bases lying between them. This CDR3 is built from 16 residues. The CDR3 here is CASSQDRRSSGNTIYF. The CDR3 bases are TGCGCCAGCAGCCAAGATCGGAGGAGCTCTGGAAACACCATATATTTT.

This clonotype came up many times. V and J are TRBV7-2 and TRBJ2-7; no clear D. The V gene lost 7 bases and the J gene lost 0 bases, with 7 bases spanning the gap. The CDR3 runs 12 residues. Per germline, CDR1 SGHTA and CDR2 FQGNSA. The CDR3 sequence: CASTSSSYEQYF. Written as DNA, the CDR3 is TGTGCCAGCACCAGCAGCTCCTACGAGCAGTACTTC.

This clonotype was counted between two and nine times. V usage is TRBV6-2 or TRBV6-3 and J usage is TRBJ1-2; tentative D call: TRBD1 (5 bases). This CDR3 has 12 residues. The V end lost 6 bases, the J end lost 8 bases, and 13 bases lay between the germline ends. Germline CDR1 and CDR2: MNHEY and SVGEGT. CDR3 region: CASSSRVGGYTF. In DNA form, the CDR3 reads TGTGCCAGCAGCTCCAGGGTTGGCGGCTACACCTTC.

The sample holds many counts of this clonotype. The chain couples TRBV12-3 or TRBV12-4 to TRBJ1-6, with TRBD1 as a possible D gene (5 bases). V was clipped by 2 bases and J by 10 bases, with 12 bases between them. CDR3 length: 14 residues. CDR3 DNA: TGTGCCAGCAGTTTAACAGCCGGGGGGTCACCCCTCCACTTT. This codes for CASSLTAGGSPLHF.

The rearrangement links TRBV6-8 to TRBJ2-2; D not resolved. Germline V lookup: CDR1 MNHGY, CDR2 SAAAGT. This CDR3 comprises 13 residues. V lost 5 bases to trimming and J lost 7 bases, with 11 bases between them. The CDR3 nucleotides read TGTGCCAGCAGTCGCCGAACCAACGGGGAGCTGTTTTTT. It translates to CASSRRTNGELFF.

This clonotype was seen a single time. The chain employs TRBV5-1 and TRBJ1-4; 8 bases are a match to TRBD1. The junction had 9 bases not matched to a gene; V was cut back by 3 bases and J by 8 bases. The CDR3 is 15 residues long. The germline V gene encodes CDR1 SGHRS and CDR2 YFSETQ. The CDR3 is CASSWGDRSNEKLFF. CDR3 coding DNA: TGCGCCAGCAGCTGGGGGGACAGGTCCAACGAAAAACTGTTTTTT.

The CDR3 sequence is CASSDSPSPLHF. CDR3 coding DNA: TGTGCCAGCAGCGATTCCCCTTCACCCCTCCACTTT. J is TRBJ1-6 and V is TRBV7-4, with D unclear. Germline CDR1 SGHVT, CDR2 SQSDAQ. CDR3 size: 12 residues. The V end lost 5 bases, the J end lost 9 bases, and 8 bases lay between the germline ends.

This clonotype was detected a few times. The J gene is TRBJ2-1, the V gene TRBV4-1; 7 bases fit TRBD2. The CDR3 runs to 16 residues. V gave up 4 bases and J gave up 0 bases; unmatched junction bases: 6. Germline V CDR1 and CDR2: MGHRA, YSYEKL. The CDR3 spells CASSPVLAPSYNEQFF. CDR3 bases: TGCGCCAGCAGCCCAGTACTAGCGCCCTCCTACAATGAGCAGTTCTTC.

V usage is TRBV20-1 and J usage is TRBJ2-1; no clear D. The V end was cut by 3 bases, the J end by 4 bases, with 10 bases between. This CDR3 contains 13 residues. In germline, CDR1 is DFQATT, CDR2 SNEGSKA (reference sequence). The CDR3 loop is CSARQLPYNEQFF. DNA of the CDR3: TGCAGTGCTAGGCAACTTCCATACAATGAGCAGTTCTTC.

The J gene is TRBJ1-5, the V gene TRBV28; D is undetermined. The CDR3 is 13 amino acids. The V end was cut by 9 bases, the J end by 7 bases, with 16 bases between. Germline V gives CDR1 MDHEN, CDR2 SYDVKM. The CDR3: CASMEVPVQPQHF. The CDR3 DNA reads as TGTGCCAGTATGGAGGTCCCTGTCCAGCCCCAGCATTTT.

The rearrangement links TRBV18 to TRBJ1-2; the D gene is possibly TRBD1 (6 bases). Per the germline V gene, CDR1 is KGHSH and CDR2 is LQKENI. Deletions cut 3 bases from V and 3 bases from J, with 14 bases between. The CDR3 length is 15 residues. The CDR3 loop reads CASSPQTGLDYGYTF. The CDR3, as DNA: TGTGCCAGCTCACCCCAAACAGGGTTGGACTATGGCTACACCTTC.